The 13 T cell receptor beta chains in this list originate from one sample, sequenced in a study of T-cell reconstitution after alpha-beta-depleted transplantation in children (dated by TCRdb to 2015 to 2016). The library was prepared using PCR. TCRdb shows the sequencer as Illumina HiSeq 2500. TCR libraries were prepared with molecular barcoding, using unique molecular identifiers to normalize TCRbeta repertoire quantification. Using fastp trimming at Q25 and MiXCR clonotype assembly, TCRdb reanalyzed the public sequencing data and kept in-frame beta chains. Records with the same CDR3 protein are collapsed into one entry carrying the most frequent genes and DNA. The sample table contains 600,000 to 700,000 distinct CDR3 sequences; only one count was recorded for 16% of them. The ten largest account for 1.1% of the sample. The sample here was PBMCs from the stem cell graft donor, taken from the stem cell graft. Receptors originate from a human donor who donated a stem cell graft to a child with acute myeloid leukemia.

Regarding this clonotype: Since a much larger clone is just one base distant, this may be a read error. The chain links TRBV12-3 or TRBV12-4 to TRBJ2-3, with 7 nucleotides matching TRBD2. Trimming removed 3 bases from V and 2 bases from J; junction bases left unmatched: 5. This CDR3 is built from 15 residues. CDR3 loop: CASSFGLAVTDTQYF. In DNA, the CDR3 is TGTGCCAGCAGTTTCGGGCTAGCGGTCACAGATACGCAGTATTTT.

There are a few counts of this clonotype. The CDR3 protein is CASSSISTHTDTQYF. In DNA, the CDR3 is TGTGCCAGCAGCTCCATTAGTACCCACACAGATACGCAGTATTTT. This chain joins TRBV11-2 and TRBJ2-3; D is ambiguous. The germline V gene has CDR1 SGHAT and CDR2 FQNNGV. The V gene lost 4 bases and the J gene lost 2 bases, with 13 bases spanning the gap. The CDR3 totals 15 residues. Together with reference TRBV11-2 and TRBJ2-3, the CDR3 gives the full variable domain: EAGVAQSPRYKIIEKRQSVAFWCNPISGHATLYWYQQILGQGPKLLIQFQNNGVVDDSQLPKDRFSAERLKGVDSTLKIQPAKLEDSAVYLCASSSISTHTDTQYFGPGTRLTVL.

This clonotype was seen repeatedly, ten times or more. The chain joins TRBV20-1 to TRBJ2-1; 10 positions agree with TRBD2. With V trimmed by 3 bases and J by 6 bases, 8 bases remained unmatched. Germline V gene lookup returns CDR1 DFQATT and CDR2 SNEGSKA (reference sequence). The CDR3 extends over 15 amino acids. The CDR3 nucleotides read TGCAGTGCTAGTGAGCGAGTAGCGGGGGGCAATGAGCAGTTCTTC. Amino acid sequence: CSASERVAGGNEQFF.

This clonotype was picked up many times. The chain recombines TRBV20-1 with TRBJ2-7; D is ambiguous. The germline V gene encodes CDR1 DFQATT and CDR2 SNEGSKA (reference sequence). CDR3 length: 14 residues. Trimming cost V 3 bases and J 5 bases, with 17 bases left between them. CDR3: CSASPLTTYDEQYF. CDR3 DNA: TGCAGTGCTAGCCCCCTTACAACTTACGACGAGCAGTACTTC.

This clonotype was counted many times. The chain links TRBV7-2 to TRBJ2-5; either TRBD1 or TRBD2 may fit D (5 bases each). Germline V gene lookup returns CDR1 SGHTA and CDR2 FQGNSA. The V end was cut by 8 bases, the J end by 4 bases, with 17 bases between. The length of the CDR3 is 14 residues. CDR3 coding DNA: TGTGCCAGCGGGACCCCGGGACGAGTAGAGACCCAGTACTTC. It encodes CASGTPGRVETQYF.

This clonotype was recorded at least ten times. The chain carries TRBV6-5 and TRBJ2-3, with D perhaps TRBD1 or TRBD2 (5 bases each). The CDR3 loop spans 15 amino acids. Germline V gene lookup returns CDR1 MNHEY and CDR2 SVGAGI. Trimming shortened V by 2 bases and J by 6 bases, and 15 bases separated the two germline ends. The CDR3: CASSYGTAGGDTQYF. CDR3 sequence (DNA): TGTGCCAGCAGTTACGGGACGGCTGGTGGGGATACGCAGTATTTT.

This clonotype was counted between two and nine times. The chain is built from TRBV7-6 and TRBJ1-2; 8 bases match TRBD1. Germline CDR1 is SGHVS and CDR2 is FNYEAQ. The CDR3 covers 13 residues. V shed 5 bases, J shed 8 bases, and the junction held 7 bases outside the gene matches. Here the CDR3 reads CASSPGTGQGYTF. The CDR3 DNA follows: TGTGCCAGCAGCCCAGGGACAGGTCAAGGCTACACCTTC. The full variable domain, its missing parts supplied by reference TRBV7-6 and TRBJ1-2, is GAGVSQSPRYKVTKRGQDVALRCDPISGHVSLYWYRQALGQGPEFLTYFNYEAQQDKSGLPNDRFSAERPEGSISTLTIQRTEQRDSAMYRCASSPGTGQGYTFGSGTRLTVV.

In its sample, this clonotype was seen a few times. The chain carries TRBV5-1 and TRBJ1-1; D unclear. V lost 0 bases to trimming and J lost 0 bases, with 6 bases between them. The germline gives CDR1 SGHRS, CDR2 YFSETQ. CDR3 length: 14 residues. CDR3 amino acids: CASSLEKMNTEAFF. For the CDR3, the DNA is TGCGCCAGCAGCTTGGAAAAAATGAACACTGAAGCTTTCTTT.

The chain employs TRBV4-3 and TRBJ2-1; TRBD2 matches at 9 bases. From germline, CDR1 is LGHNA and CDR2 YSLEER. CDR3 length: 15 amino acids. The V segment lost 1 base and the J segment 5 bases; nucleotides outside the gene matches: 3. The CDR3 sequence: CASSQGAGGDNEQFF. In nucleotides, the CDR3 is TGCGCCAGCAGCCAAGGGGCGGGGGGGGACAATGAGCAGTTCTTC.

The genes are TRBV11-3 and TRBJ2-2; tentative D call: TRBD1 (6 bases). V shed 0 bases and J shed 0 bases, with 8 bases lying between them. This CDR3 is built from 16 residues. CDR1 and CDR2 from the germline V gene are SGHNT and YENEEA. CDR3 sequence reads: CASSLDRGPNTGELFF. CDR3 DNA sequence: TGTGCCAGCAGCTTAGACAGGGGCCCGAACACCGGGGAGCTGTTTTTT.

V is TRBV20-1 and J is TRBJ1-2; D may be TRBD1 (6 bases). The CDR3 sequence is 14 residues long. V was pared by 0 bases and J by 4 bases, with 12 bases between. CDR1 is DFQATT and CDR2 is SNEGSKA in the germline V gene (reference sequence). CDR3 in amino acids: CSAREFGGGYGYTF. The DNA for the CDR3 is TGCAGTGCTAGAGAATTCGGGGGCGGCTATGGCTACACCTTC.

The genes are TRBV6-1 and TRBJ2-3, with 9 positions matching TRBD1. CDR1 MNHNS and CDR2 SASEGT come from the germline V gene. Losses at the gene ends were 7 bases for V and 2 bases for J; bases not matched to a gene: 10. The CDR3 runs 16 residues. CDR3 loop: CASNRKGQGVTDTQYF. CDR3 coding DNA: TGTGCCAGCAATCGTAAGGGACAGGGTGTCACAGATACGCAGTATTTT.

This clonotype was detected ten times or more. The rearrangement uses TRBV20-1 and TRBJ2-7; D may correspond to TRBD1 or TRBD2 (5 bases each). V was cut by 1 base and J by 4 bases, with 11 bases left in between. The CDR3 sequence is 13 residues long. CDR1 is DFQATT, CDR2 SNEGSKA, per germline (reference sequence). CDR3 nucleotides: TGCAGTGCTAGAGGGGGGAGCGAGTACGAGCAGTACTTC. As protein: CSARGGSEYEQYF.